Listed here are 11 T cell receptor beta chains from one sample, sequenced in a study of shared clonotypes between healthy human individuals. TCRdb's copy holds only in-frame clones and misses some; the assay was immunoSEQ multiplex PCR. The sample lists about 1,800,000 clones, around 96% occurring once. CD8 cells classed as naive were CD45RO-negative and positively selected for CCR7, excluding terminally differentiated effector memory CD45RA+ cells. The sequenced sample was naive CD8+ T cells sorted from blood. The receptors stem from a man younger than 30 in good health.

The chain links TRBV7-9 to TRBJ1-4; D unresolved. Trimming pared 1 base from V and 2 bases from J, leaving 11 bases between. Germline V gene data show CDR1 as SEHNR and CDR2 as FQNEAQ (reference sequence). The CDR3 spans 16 residues. The CDR3 sequence is CASSLDGSPTNEKLFF. DNA for the CDR3: TGTGCCAGCAGCTTAGACGGGAGTCCCACTAATGAAAAACTGTTTTTT.

The chain recombines TRBV29-1 with TRBJ2-7; 7 bases map to TRBD2. The germline V gene encodes CDR1 SQVTM and CDR2 ANQGSEA. The CDR3 spans 13 residues. Trimming removed 5 bases from V and 2 bases from J; junction bases left unmatched: 6. The CDR3 DNA is TGCAGCGTTCAGCGGGAAGAAGCCTACGAGCAGTACTTC. As protein: CSVQREEAYEQYF.

The chain couples TRBV11-2 to TRBJ2-5, with D tentatively TRBD1 (6 bases). The CDR3 runs to 13 residues. Per the germline V gene, CDR1 is SGHAT and CDR2 is FQNNGV. Trimming took off 5 bases at V and 1 base at J, with 8 bases between the two ends. The DNA of the CDR3 is TGTGCCAGCAGCGGGACAATCCAAGAGACCCAGTACTTC. Protein: CASSGTIQETQYF.

The chain recombines TRBV9 with TRBJ1-3; unclear D gene. V lost 5 bases, J lost 4 bases, and 10 bases lay in between. CDR1 and CDR2 from the germline V gene are SGDLS and YYNGEE. The CDR3 runs 13 residues. The CDR3 spells CASRGLDGNTIYF. The CDR3 DNA follows: TGTGCCAGCAGGGGCCTGGACGGAAACACCATATATTTT.

The chain couples TRBV18 to TRBJ1-2; D remains ambiguous. Germline CDR1 and CDR2: KGHSH and LQKENI. V dropped 3 bases and J dropped 8 bases, with 7 bases sitting between them. CDR3 size: 11 residues. In DNA form, the CDR3 reads TGTGCCAGCTCACCCGGGGAGGGCTACACCTTC. Translation gives CASSPGEGYTF.

The chain couples TRBV9 to TRBJ2-7; D is perhaps TRBD1 or TRBD2 (5 bases each). V was shortened by 4 bases and J by 4 bases, with 15 bases between the two germline ends. Per germline, CDR1 SGDLS and CDR2 YYNGEE. The CDR3 is 14 residues long. As DNA, the CDR3 is TGTGCCAGCAGCCCCCTGGGGACCTCTTACGAGCAGTACTTC. Its translation: CASSPLGTSYEQYF. Combining the CDR3 with reference TRBV9 and TRBJ2-7 gives the whole variable domain DSGVTQTPKHLITATGQRVTLRCSPRSGDLSVYWYQQSLDQGLQFLIQYYNGEERAKGNILERFSAQQFPDLHSELNLSSLELGDSALYFCASSPLGTSYEQYFGPGTRLTVT.

The chain links TRBV7-9 to TRBJ2-7; D is unresolved. Germline V gene sequence: CDR1 SEHNR, CDR2 FQNEAQ (reference sequence). V was pared by 5 bases and J by 3 bases, with 14 bases between. This CDR3 has 14 residues. The CDR3 region is CASSPSEFIYEQYF. The CDR3 DNA reads TGTGCCAGCAGCCCGTCCGAGTTTATCTACGAGCAGTACTTC.

The chain is built from TRBV9 and TRBJ1-6, with D hard to call. Germline CDR1 SGDLS, CDR2 YYNGEE. The CDR3 consists of 16 residues. The V end lost 4 bases, the J end lost 4 bases, and 15 bases lay between the germline ends. The CDR3 bases are TGTGCCAGCAGCCCCGAGGGAGATGCGTATAATTCACCCCTCCACTTT. It encodes CASSPEGDAYNSPLHF. The variable domain in full, with the rest retrieved from reference TRBV9 and TRBJ1-6, is DSGVTQTPKHLITATGQRVTLRCSPRSGDLSVYWYQQSLDQGLQFLIQYYNGEERAKGNILERFSAQQFPDLHSELNLSSLELGDSALYFCASSPEGDAYNSPLHFGNGTRLTVT.

The chain employs TRBV13 and TRBJ1-6, with D hard to call. V lost 0 bases and J 9 bases, leaving 3 bases between the germline ends. Germline CDR1 reads PRHDT; CDR2 reads FYEKMQ (reference sequence). The CDR3 is made up of 12 amino acids. The CDR3 region has the DNA TGTGCCAGCAGCTTAGGCCGTTCACCCCTCCACTTT. It encodes CASSLGRSPLHF.

J is TRBJ1-1 and V is TRBV28; 7 bases fit TRBD1. The germline V gene encodes CDR1 MDHEN and CDR2 SYDVKM. CDR3 length: 13 amino acids. The V and J ends lost 6 bases and 4 bases, in that order; junction bases with no gene match: 5. The CDR3 reads CASSDRDLTEAFF. Written as DNA, the CDR3 is TGTGCCAGCAGCGACAGGGATCTCACTGAAGCTTTCTTT.

V and J are TRBV7-2 and TRBJ1-5; no reliable D call. Germline assignment: CDR1 SGHTA and CDR2 FQGNSA. V gave up 5 bases and J gave up 6 bases, with 26 bases separating them. The CDR3 is made up of 18 amino acids. CDR3 protein: CASSLDQRNKEVVQPQHF. The CDR3 DNA follows: TGTGCCAGCAGCCTCGACCAACGGAACAAGGAGGTGGTTCAGCCCCAGCATTTT.